The 24 T cell receptor beta chains in this list originate from one sample, sequenced in a study of blood T cells in healthy people across ages. A second about 6 to 11 cycle PCR used barcoded and J-beta primers. TCRdb re-derived calls from the 5' RACE reads in MiXCR, one entry per CDR3 protein. The table has 750,000 to 950,000 distinct CDR3 sequences, 20% to 30% seen once; the top ten hold around 3%. Another study also made use of these data, one on T cells of mothers and their children.

The sample comprised blood. These receptors came from a boy aged 5-17 years in good health.

This rearrangement joins TRBV5-1 to TRBJ2-5; 10 bases align to TRBD1. J gave up 7 bases and V 3 bases, and 9 bases lay outside the gene matches. The CDR3 is 15 residues long. Germline assignment: CDR1 SGHRS and CDR2 YFSETQ. The CDR3 DNA reads TGCGCCAGCAGCTCCGTCGGAGGACAGGGGGGGACCCAGTACTTC. This gives the protein CASSSVGGQGGTQYF.

The rearrangement links TRBV10-3 to TRBJ2-1, with D hard to call. The germline V gene has CDR1 ENHRY and CDR2 SYGVKD. This CDR3 has 12 amino acids. Trimming stripped 6 bases from V and 8 bases from J, with 11 bases between. CDR3 DNA sequence: TGTGCCATCAGGAATAGTGGAGATGAGCAGTTCTTC. Amino acid sequence: CAIRNSGDEQFF.

This clonotype was seen a handful of times. The chain recombines TRBV27 with TRBJ2-7; TRBD2 might be the D (6 bases). The V and J ends lost 6 bases and 2 bases respectively, with 17 bases between them. Germline V gene data show CDR1 as MNHEY and CDR2 as SMNVEV (reference sequence). The CDR3 extends over 15 amino acids. CDR3 amino acids: CASSLTSGSPYEQYF. CDR3 nucleotides: TGTGCCAGCAGCCTGACCAGCGGGTCTCCCTACGAGCAGTACTTC.

Concerning this clonotype itself: This could be a read error, since a much larger clone is one nucleotide away. The CDR3 protein is CASSFTDFRVYTEAFF. Here the CDR3 DNA reads TGTGCCAGCAGTTTCACAGACTTTAGGGTTTACACTGAAGCTTTCTTT. V gene TRBV12-3 or TRBV12-4 combines with J gene TRBJ1-1, with D unresolved. The ends were cut back, 3 bases at V and 3 bases at J, with 17 bases in the middle. This CDR3 is 16 amino acids long.

The table lists this clonotype with a few counts. This could be a read error, since a much larger clone is one nucleotide away. The J gene is TRBJ1-3, the V gene TRBV14, with D perhaps TRBD1 (5 bases). Germline CDR1 SGHDN, CDR2 FVKESK. This CDR3 comprises 16 residues. For the CDR3, the DNA is TGTGCCAGCAGCCATCCCGGAGGGGCCTCTAGAAACACCATATGTTTT. The encoded protein is CASSHPGGASRNTICF.

The V gene is TRBV3-1, the J gene TRBJ2-2; TRBD1 aligns across 8 bases. Germline V lookup: CDR1 LGHDT, CDR2 YNNKEL (reference sequence). The CDR3 runs to 16 residues. V dropped 4 bases and J dropped 5; count of bases not matched to a gene: 9. The CDR3 here is CASSRRAGGFTGELFF. The CDR3 bases are TGTGCCAGCAGCCGCCGGGCAGGGGGCTTTACCGGGGAGCTGTTTTTT.

CDR3 DNA sequence: TGTGCCAGCAAGGGGGGGACACCCTACGAGCAGTACTTC. This translates into CASKGGTPYEQYF. The J gene is TRBJ2-7, the V gene TRBV28; possible D gene TRBD2, 7 bases. The CDR3 loop spans 13 amino acids. V lost 7 bases to trimming and J lost 2 bases, with 12 bases between them. Germline V lookup: CDR1 MDHEN, CDR2 SYDVKM.

The chain employs TRBV4-1 and TRBJ2-3; 7 positions agree with TRBD2. The CDR3 length is 15 residues. CDR1 is MGHRA, CDR2 YSYEKL, per germline. With V trimmed by 4 bases and J by 2 bases, 6 bases remained unmatched. The CDR3 here is CASSLGTTITDTQYF. Written as DNA, the CDR3 is TGCGCCAGCAGCCTTGGGACTACTATCACAGATACGCAGTATTTT.

This clonotype has only a few counts. Its ends do not fully match the called genes, so a read error is possible. The CDR3 loop reads CASREGTYGLHEQYF. CDR3 DNA sequence: TGTGCCAGCAGAGAAGGGACTTATGGCCTCCACGAGCAGTACTTC. The gene calls are TRBV2 and TRBJ2-7, with D possibly TRBD2 on 6 matching bases. The CDR3 length is 15 residues. The germline V gene encodes CDR1 SNHLY and CDR2 FYNNEI.

The genes are TRBV7-2 and TRBJ1-2; 7 bases are shared with TRBD1. Germline CDR1 SGHTA, CDR2 FQGNSA. The CDR3 loop spans 13 amino acids. J lost 13 bases, V lost 6 bases, and 14 bases had no gene match. Here the CDR3 DNA reads TGTGCCAGCAGAAGGACAGGAAGTACTCCGGGCACCTTC. Translated: CASRRTGSTPGTF.

The V gene is TRBV6-1, the J gene TRBJ2-5, with TRBD2 identical over 11 bases. The length of the CDR3 is 16 residues. Germline V gene sequence: CDR1 MNHNS, CDR2 SASEGT. J was trimmed by 3 bases and V by 4 bases; bases with no gene match: 7. The CDR3 sequence: CASSVVVAGGKETQYF. The CDR3 DNA follows: TGTGCCAGCAGTGTGGTGGTAGCGGGGGGGAAAGAGACCCAGTACTTC.

Points on this clonotype: A junction boundary mismatches the germline segment, possibly from a read error. V and J are TRBV6-1 and TRBJ1-1, with no clear D. CDR3 length: 13 amino acids. Germline V gene lookup returns CDR1 MNHNS and CDR2 SASEGT. The CDR3: CASSDYKSAEAFF. The DNA of the CDR3 is TGTGCCAGTAGTGATTACAAGTCCGCTGAAGCTTTCTTT.

This chain joins TRBV29-1 and TRBJ1-5, with D possibly TRBD1 on 5 matching bases. Germline values: CDR1 SQVTM, CDR2 ANQGSEA. V dropped 4 bases and J dropped 7 bases, with 14 bases sitting between them. The CDR3 extends over 13 amino acids. The CDR3 nucleotides read TGCAGCGTTGGGCAGGGAGAACTCCAGCCCCAGCATTTT. Translation: CSVGQGELQPQHF.

In its sample, this clonotype was seen a few times. V usage is TRBV12-3 or TRBV12-4 and J usage is TRBJ2-5; 7 bases agree with TRBD1. The V segment lost 8 bases and the J segment 5 bases; nucleotides outside the gene matches: 14. The CDR3 is made up of 15 amino acids. CDR3 region: CASADRDRWRETQYF. The CDR3 DNA reads TGTGCCAGCGCCGACCGGGACAGATGGAGGGAGACCCAGTACTTC.

The chain recombines TRBV11-2 with TRBJ1-2, with 7 positions matching TRBD1. V trimming: 5 bases; J trimming: 3 bases; junction bases outside the gene matches: 6. CDR3 length: 14 amino acids. CDR1 and CDR2 (germline): SGHAT, FQNNGV. CDR3 loop: CASSHPGQYYGYTF. CDR3 nucleotides: TGTGCCAGCAGCCATCCGGGACAGTACTATGGCTACACCTTC.

V and J are TRBV7-2 and TRBJ2-3, with D perhaps TRBD2 (6 bases). Germline CDR1 is SGHTA and CDR2 is FQGNSA. Trimming left V 5 bases short and J 4 bases short, with 13 bases between. The CDR3 runs to 14 residues. CDR3 in DNA: TGTGCCAGCAGCCCCCGGGGGACCCCAGATACGCAGTATTTT. This sequence encodes CASSPRGTPDTQYF.

This chain links TRBV6-5 with TRBJ2-5, with D possibly TRBD2 on 7 matching bases. The J call may be wrong; the DNA end is better matched by TRBJ2-1. Germline assignment: CDR1 MNHEY and CDR2 SVGAGI. The CDR3 runs to 13 residues. CDR3 region: CASTGGPGDEQFF. DNA of the CDR3: TGTGCCAGCACGGGGGGCCCCGGAGATGAGCAGTTCTTC.

A few counts support this clonotype. The V and J genes are TRBV27 and TRBJ2-5; a possible D gene is TRBD2 (6 bases). The J call is in doubt because the DNA end fits TRBJ2-7 better. The CDR3 length is 15 residues. In germline, CDR1 is MNHEY, CDR2 SMNVEV (reference sequence). Here the CDR3 reads CASSPGLTLLYEQYF. The CDR3 DNA follows: TGTGCCAGCAGCCCCGGACTAACCCTACTCTACGAGCAGTACTTC.

This clonotype came up a few times. This chain connects TRBV2 to TRBJ2-1, with D unclear. V was clipped by 6 bases and J by 5 bases, with 11 bases between them. Germline CDR1 reads SNHLY; CDR2 reads FYNNEI. The CDR3 is made up of 13 amino acids. As DNA, the CDR3 is TGTGCCAGCAGAAAGCTATTAGACAATGAGCAGTTCTTC. Protein sequence: CASRKLLDNEQFF.

This chain links TRBV25-1 with TRBJ2-3, with 7 bases lining up with TRBD1. The CDR3 is 14 residues long. Germline CDR1 is MGHDK and CDR2 is SYGVNS. The J segment lost 3 bases and the V segment lost 6 bases, leaving 6 bases of the junction unmatched. The CDR3 sequence is CASSQTGSTDTQYF. The CDR3 DNA sequence: TGTGCCAGCAGCCAGACAGGGAGTACAGATACGCAGTATTTT.

This chain joins TRBV24-1 and TRBJ2-5, with 9 bases identical to TRBD1. Germline values: CDR1 KGHDR, CDR2 SFDVKD. This CDR3 spans 15 amino acids. With V trimmed by 3 bases and J by 5 bases, 6 bases remained unmatched. CDR3 DNA sequence: TGTGCCACCAGTGATGGGGGGACAGGGAGGGAGACCCAGTACTTC. This translates into CATSDGGTGRETQYF.

This clonotype has just a few counts. This chain connects TRBV28 to TRBJ2-5; 7 nucleotides align to TRBD1. The tail of the sequence fits TRBJ2-7 better, so the J call may be wrong. The CDR3 is 14 amino acids. In germline, CDR1 is MDHEN, CDR2 SYDVKM. CDR3 DNA: TGTGCCAGCAGTACCCCGACAGGGAAATACGAGCAGTACTTC. Residues: CASSTPTGKYEQYF.

The V call is TRBV24-1, the J call TRBJ2-5; 9 bases are a match to TRBD1. Losses at the gene ends were 6 bases for V and 4 bases for J; bases not matched to a gene: 5. Germline V gene sequence: CDR1 KGHDR, CDR2 SFDVKD. The CDR3 has 14 residues. The CDR3 loop is CATSSGQGRETQYF. CDR3 DNA: TGTGCCACCAGTTCAGGACAGGGGCGAGAGACCCAGTACTTC.

The genes are TRBV2 and TRBJ1-5; D is uncertain. CDR1 and CDR2 (germline): SNHLY, FYNNEI. V was cut by 0 bases and J by 5 bases, with 17 bases left in between. This CDR3 spans 17 amino acids. The CDR3 bases are TGTGCCAGCAGTGAAGCGCTTCAAGGCGTCGTGGATCAGCCCCAGCATTTT. Residues: CASSEALQGVVDQPQHF.